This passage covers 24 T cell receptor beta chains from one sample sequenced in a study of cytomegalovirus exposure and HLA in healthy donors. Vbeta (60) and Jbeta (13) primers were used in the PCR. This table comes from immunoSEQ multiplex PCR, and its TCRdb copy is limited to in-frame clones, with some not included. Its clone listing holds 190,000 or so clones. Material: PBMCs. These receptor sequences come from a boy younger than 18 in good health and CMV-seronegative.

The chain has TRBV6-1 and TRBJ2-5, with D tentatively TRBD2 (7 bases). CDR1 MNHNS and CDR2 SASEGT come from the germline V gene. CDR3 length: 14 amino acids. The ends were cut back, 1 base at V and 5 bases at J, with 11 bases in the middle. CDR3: CASSEGGGPETQYF. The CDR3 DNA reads TGTGCCAGCAGTGAAGGCGGGGGCCCGGAGACCCAGTACTTC.

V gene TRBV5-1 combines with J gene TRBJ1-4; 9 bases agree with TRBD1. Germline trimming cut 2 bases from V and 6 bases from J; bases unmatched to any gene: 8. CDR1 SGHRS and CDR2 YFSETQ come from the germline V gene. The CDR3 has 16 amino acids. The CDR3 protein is CASSLRQGGRYEKLFF. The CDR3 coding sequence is TGCGCCAGCAGCTTAAGACAGGGGGGCAGATATGAAAAACTGTTTTTT.

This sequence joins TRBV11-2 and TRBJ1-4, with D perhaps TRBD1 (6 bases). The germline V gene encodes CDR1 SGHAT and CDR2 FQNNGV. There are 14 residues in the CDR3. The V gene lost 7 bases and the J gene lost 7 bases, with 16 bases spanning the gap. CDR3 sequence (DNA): TGTGCCAGCACCCCACAGGGATTAGCTGAAAAACTGTTTTTT. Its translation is CASTPQGLAEKLFF.

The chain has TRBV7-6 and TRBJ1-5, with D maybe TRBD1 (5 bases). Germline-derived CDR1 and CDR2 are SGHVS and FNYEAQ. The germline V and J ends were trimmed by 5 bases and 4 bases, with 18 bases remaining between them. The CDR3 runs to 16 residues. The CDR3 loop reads CASSAYVGGSNQPQHF. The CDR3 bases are TGTGCCAGCAGCGCTTATGTGGGGGGTAGTAATCAGCCCCAGCATTTT.

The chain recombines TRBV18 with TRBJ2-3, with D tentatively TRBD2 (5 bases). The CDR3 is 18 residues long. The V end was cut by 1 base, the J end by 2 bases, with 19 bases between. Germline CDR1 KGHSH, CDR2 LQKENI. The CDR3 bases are TGTGCCAGCTCACCACAAGCCCCGCGCGGGCAACTCACAGATACGCAGTATTTT. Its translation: CASSPQAPRGQLTDTQYF.

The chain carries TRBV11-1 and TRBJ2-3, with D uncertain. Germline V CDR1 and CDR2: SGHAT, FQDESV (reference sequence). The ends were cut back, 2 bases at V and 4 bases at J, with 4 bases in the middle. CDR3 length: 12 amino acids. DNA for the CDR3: TGTGCCAGCAGCTTATTCGCAGATACGCAGTATTTT. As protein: CASSLFADTQYF.

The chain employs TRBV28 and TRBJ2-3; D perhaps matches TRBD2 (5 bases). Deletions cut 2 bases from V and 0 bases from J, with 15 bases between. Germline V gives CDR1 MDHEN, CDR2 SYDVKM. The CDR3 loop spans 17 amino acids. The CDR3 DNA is TGTGCCAGCAGTTTAAACCGTGAGGGTAGTAGCACAGATACGCAGTATTTT. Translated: CASSLNREGSSTDTQYF.

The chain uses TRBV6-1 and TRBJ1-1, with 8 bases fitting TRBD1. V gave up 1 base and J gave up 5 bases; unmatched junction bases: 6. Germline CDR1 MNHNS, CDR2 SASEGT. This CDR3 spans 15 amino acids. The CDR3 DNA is TGTGCCAGCAGTGAAGGAGGACAGGGATTAACTGAAGCTTTCTTT. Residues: CASSEGGQGLTEAFF.

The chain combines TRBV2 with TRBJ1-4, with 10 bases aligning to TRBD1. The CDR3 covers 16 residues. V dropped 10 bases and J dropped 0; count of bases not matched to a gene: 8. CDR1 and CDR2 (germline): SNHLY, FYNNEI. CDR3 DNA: TGTGCCACCCGGGACAGGGGAGGCGCAACTAATGAAAAACTGTTTTTT. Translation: CATRDRGGATNEKLFF.

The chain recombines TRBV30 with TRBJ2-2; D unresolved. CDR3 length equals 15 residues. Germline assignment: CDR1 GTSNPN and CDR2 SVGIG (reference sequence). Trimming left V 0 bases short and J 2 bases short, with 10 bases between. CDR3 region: CAWSVPHSNTGELFF. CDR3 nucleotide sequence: TGTGCCTGGAGTGTACCTCACAGCAACACCGGGGAGCTGTTTTTT.

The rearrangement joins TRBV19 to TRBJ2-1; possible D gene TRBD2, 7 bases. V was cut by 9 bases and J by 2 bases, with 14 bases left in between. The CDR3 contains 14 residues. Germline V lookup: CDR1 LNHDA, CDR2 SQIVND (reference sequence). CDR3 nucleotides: TGTGCCAGCGGGGAGGGGGGGGCCTACAATGAGCAGTTCTTC. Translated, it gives CASGEGGAYNEQFF.

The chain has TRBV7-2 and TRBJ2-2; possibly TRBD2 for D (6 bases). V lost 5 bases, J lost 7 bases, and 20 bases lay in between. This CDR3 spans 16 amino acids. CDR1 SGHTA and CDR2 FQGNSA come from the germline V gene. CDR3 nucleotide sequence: TGTGCCAGCAGCCACCTCAGCGGGTTTGTGGGCGGGGAGCTGTTTTTT. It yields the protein CASSHLSGFVGGELFF.

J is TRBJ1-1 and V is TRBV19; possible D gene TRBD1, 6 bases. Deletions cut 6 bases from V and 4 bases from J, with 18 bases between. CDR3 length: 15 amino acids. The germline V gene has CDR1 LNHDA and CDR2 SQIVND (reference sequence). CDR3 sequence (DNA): TGTGCCAGTAGCCGGGACACATATCGACGCACTGAAGCTTTCTTT. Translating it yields CASSRDTYRRTEAFF.

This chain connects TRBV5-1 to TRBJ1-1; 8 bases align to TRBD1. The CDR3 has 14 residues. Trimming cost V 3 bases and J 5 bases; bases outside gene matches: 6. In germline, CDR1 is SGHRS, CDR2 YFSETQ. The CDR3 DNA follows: TGCGCCAGCAGCTCTGGACAGGGACGAACTGAAGCTTTCTTT. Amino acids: CASSSGQGRTEAFF.

CDR3 sequence reads: CASRKRDRVKTQYF. The CDR3 region has the DNA TGTGCCAGCAGGAAGAGGGACAGGGTGAAGACCCAGTACTTC. The chain recombines TRBV21-1 with TRBJ2-5; the table's TRBD1 call for D was not verified on the DNA. TRBV21-1 is deemed a pseudogene. The CDR3 is made up of 14 amino acids.

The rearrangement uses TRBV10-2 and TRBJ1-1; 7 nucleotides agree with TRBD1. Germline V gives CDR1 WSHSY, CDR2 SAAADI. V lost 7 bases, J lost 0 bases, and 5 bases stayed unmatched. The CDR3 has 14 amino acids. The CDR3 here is CASTLTGMNTEAFF. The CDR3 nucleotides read TGCGCCAGCACCTTGACAGGGATGAACACTGAAGCTTTCTTT.

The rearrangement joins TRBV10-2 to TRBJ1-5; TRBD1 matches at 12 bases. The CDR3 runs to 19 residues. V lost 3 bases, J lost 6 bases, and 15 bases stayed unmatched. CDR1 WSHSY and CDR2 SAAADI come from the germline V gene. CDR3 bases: TGCGCCAGCAGTGAATGGAGAGGGGGACAGGGGGCCCAGGGTCAGCCCCAGCATTTT. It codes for CASSEWRGGQGAQGQPQHF.

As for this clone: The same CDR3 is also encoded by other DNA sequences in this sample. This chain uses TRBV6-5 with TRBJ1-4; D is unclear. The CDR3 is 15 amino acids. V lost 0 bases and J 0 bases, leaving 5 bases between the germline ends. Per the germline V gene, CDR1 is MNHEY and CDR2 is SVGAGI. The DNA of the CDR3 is TGTGCCAGCAGTTACTCGGGCGCAACTAATGAAAAACTGTTTTTT. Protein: CASSYSGATNEKLFF.

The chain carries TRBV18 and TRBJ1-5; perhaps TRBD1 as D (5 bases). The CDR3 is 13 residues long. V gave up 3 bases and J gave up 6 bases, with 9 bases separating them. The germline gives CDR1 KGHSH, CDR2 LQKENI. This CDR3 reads CASSPGGVQPQHF. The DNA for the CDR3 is TGTGCCAGCTCACCGGGAGGGGTTCAGCCCCAGCATTTT. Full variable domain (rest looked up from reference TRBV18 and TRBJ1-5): NAGVMQNPRHLVRRRGQEARLRCSPMKGHSHVYWYRQLPEEGLKFMVYLQKENIIDESGMPKERFSAEFPKEGPSILRIQQVVRGDSAAYFCASSPGGVQPQHFGDGTRLSIL.

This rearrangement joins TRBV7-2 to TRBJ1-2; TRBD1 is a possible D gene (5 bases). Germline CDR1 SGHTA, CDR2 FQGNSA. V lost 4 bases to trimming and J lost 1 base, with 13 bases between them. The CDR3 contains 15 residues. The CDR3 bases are TGTGCCAGCAGCTCAGGGCTGGCCATTAACTATGGCTACACCTTC. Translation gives CASSSGLAINYGYTF.

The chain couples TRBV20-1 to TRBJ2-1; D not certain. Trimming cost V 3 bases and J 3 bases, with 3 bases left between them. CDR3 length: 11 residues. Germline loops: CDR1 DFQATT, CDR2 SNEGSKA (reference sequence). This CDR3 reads CSASHYNEQFF. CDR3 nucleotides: TGCAGTGCTAGCCACTACAATGAGCAGTTCTTC.

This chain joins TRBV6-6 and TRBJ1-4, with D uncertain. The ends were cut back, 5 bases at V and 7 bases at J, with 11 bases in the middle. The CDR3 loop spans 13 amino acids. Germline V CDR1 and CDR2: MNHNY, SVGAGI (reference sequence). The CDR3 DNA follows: TGTGCCAGCAGTACGCAGGTGATTGAAAAACTGTTTTTT. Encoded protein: CASSTQVIEKLFF.

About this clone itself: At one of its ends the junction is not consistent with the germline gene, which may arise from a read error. CDR3 bases: TGTGCCAGCAGTAGACCGGATATAGGGGAAGCCTTC. As protein: CASSRPDIGEAF. The rearrangement uses TRBV28 and TRBJ1-2, with D possibly TRBD1 on 5 matching bases. The CDR3 runs to 12 residues. Germline V gene data show CDR1 as MDHEN and CDR2 as SYDVKM.

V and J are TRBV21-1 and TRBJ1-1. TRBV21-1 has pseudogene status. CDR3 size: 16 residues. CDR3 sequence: CASSKARGSPNTEAFF. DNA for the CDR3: TGTGCCAGCAGCAAAGCGCGAGGCAGCCCGAACACTGAAGCTTTCTTT.